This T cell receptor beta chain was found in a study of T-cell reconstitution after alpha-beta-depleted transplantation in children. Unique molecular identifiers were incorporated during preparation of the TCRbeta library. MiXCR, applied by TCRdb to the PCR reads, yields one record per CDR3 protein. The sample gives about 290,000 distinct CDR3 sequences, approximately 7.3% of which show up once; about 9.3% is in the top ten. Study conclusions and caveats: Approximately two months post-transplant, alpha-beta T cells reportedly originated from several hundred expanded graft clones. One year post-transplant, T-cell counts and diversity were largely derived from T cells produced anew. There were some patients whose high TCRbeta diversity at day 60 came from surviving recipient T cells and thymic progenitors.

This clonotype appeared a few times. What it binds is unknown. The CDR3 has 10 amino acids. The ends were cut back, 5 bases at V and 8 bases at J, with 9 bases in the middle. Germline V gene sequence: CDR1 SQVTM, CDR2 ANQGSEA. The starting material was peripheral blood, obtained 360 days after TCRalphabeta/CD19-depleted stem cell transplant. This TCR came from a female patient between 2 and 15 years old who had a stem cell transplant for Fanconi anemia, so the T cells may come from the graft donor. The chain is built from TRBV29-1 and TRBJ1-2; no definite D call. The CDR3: CSVTAEGYTF. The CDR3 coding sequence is TGCAGCGTTACCGCGGAAGGCTACACCTTC.